This entry lists 13 T cell receptor beta chains sequenced from one sample in a study of response to subunit inactivated influenza vaccine. TCRdb reprocessed the RT-PCR reads with MiXCR, giving one entry per CDR3 protein. The table has 250,000 to 350,000 distinct CDR3 sequences, approximately 23% seen once. The sample was PBMCs from blood, taken roughly 20 months after vaccination. All receptors derive from a man between 50 and 75 years old who received an inactivated influenza vaccine.

This clonotype showed up just a few times. The chain uses TRBV27 and TRBJ2-5, with 10 bases fitting TRBD1. CDR3 size: 15 residues. Germline assignment: CDR1 MNHEY and CDR2 SMNVEV (reference sequence). J was trimmed by 4 bases and V by 4 bases; bases with no gene match: 6. CDR3: CASSSTTGGPETQYF. Written as DNA, the CDR3 is TGTGCCAGCAGTTCCACGACAGGGGGCCCAGAGACCCAGTACTTC.

This clonotype was counted between two and nine times. The chain is built from TRBV15 and TRBJ1-4; a weak D match, TRBD1 (6 bases). V lost 2 bases and J 7 bases, leaving 14 bases between the germline ends. The length of the CDR3 is 15 residues. Per germline, CDR1 LNHNV and CDR2 YYDKDF (reference sequence). In DNA, the CDR3 is TGTGCCACCAGCAGATCACCGGAGGGGGTTGAAAAACTGTTTTTT. Its translation is CATSRSPEGVEKLFF.

This clonotype appeared a few times. V usage is TRBV7-9 and J usage is TRBJ1-1, with 10 bases that match TRBD1. J was trimmed by 7 bases and V by 5 bases; bases with no gene match: 10. Germline V lookup: CDR1 SEHNR, CDR2 FQNEAQ (reference sequence). This CDR3 has 15 residues. The chain's CDR3 is CASSPPGQGNHEAFF. CDR3 DNA: TGTGCCAGCAGCCCGCCGGGACAGGGGAACCATGAAGCTTTCTTT.

This clonotype was counted only a few times. The chain is built from TRBV2 and TRBJ1-5; D is possibly TRBD1 (6 bases). This CDR3 spans 17 amino acids. CDR1 SNHLY and CDR2 FYNNEI come from the germline V gene. Trimming cost V 0 bases and J 9 bases, with 21 bases left between them. In DNA, the CDR3 is TGTGCCAGCAGTGAAGCGCAGGGGAAGTGGGGATTTGGGCCCCAGCATTTT. It is translated as CASSEAQGKWGFGPQHF.

V is TRBV6-5 and J is TRBJ1-1; possibly TRBD1 for D (5 bases). Per germline, CDR1 MNHEY and CDR2 SVGAGI. V dropped 2 bases and J dropped 9 bases, with 7 bases sitting between them. This CDR3 is 11 amino acids long. DNA for the CDR3: TGTGCCAGCAGTTACGGGGGTAAAGCTTTCTTT. Protein sequence: CASSYGGKAFF.

A few counts support this clonotype. This rearrangement joins TRBV20-1 to TRBJ1-4; the D gene is possibly TRBD1 (6 bases). CDR1 is DFQATT and CDR2 is SNEGSKA in the germline V gene (reference sequence). With 0 bases removed from V and 7 bases from J, the gap between germline ends came to 15 bases. This CDR3 has 15 amino acids. CDR3 coding DNA: TGCAGTGCTAGAGATTCGGGACATATAAGTGAAAAACTGTTTTTT. Its translation: CSARDSGHISEKLFF.

In DNA form, the CDR3 reads TGCGCCAGCAGCCAAGATTTGGGCCCGGGACAGTGGGGAACGGATGGCTACACCTTC. This codes for CASSQDLGPGQWGTDGYTF. V and J are TRBV4-3 and TRBJ1-2; TRBD1 aligns across 7 bases. V was clipped by 0 bases and J by 6 bases; unmatched bases: 19. Germline V lookup: CDR1 LGHNA, CDR2 YSLEER. The CDR3 is 19 residues long.

The chain combines TRBV7-2 with TRBJ2-3, with a tentative D call TRBD2 (5 bases). Germline CDR1 is SGHTA and CDR2 is FQGNSA. The CDR3 extends over 12 amino acids. V was cut by 6 bases and J by 8 bases, with 12 bases left in between. In DNA, the CDR3 is TGTGCCAGCAGTCGAGACGAGGGTACGCAGTATTTT. Translated, it gives CASSRDEGTQYF.

A single count supports this clonotype. The rearrangement joins TRBV5-1 to TRBJ2-3; TRBD2 aligns across 7 bases. This CDR3 is 14 amino acids long. CDR1 SGHRS and CDR2 YFSETQ come from the germline V gene. The V segment lost 5 bases and the J segment 2 bases; nucleotides outside the gene matches: 5. The CDR3 spells CASSQRGFTDTQYF. The CDR3 nucleotides are TGCGCCAGCAGTCAGCGGGGTTTCACAGATACGCAGTATTTT.

This clonotype was seen a handful of times. The rearrangement joins TRBV29-1 to TRBJ1-1, with unresolved D. Germline lookup yields CDR1 SQVTM and CDR2 ANQGSEA. Trimming removed 5 bases from V and 0 bases from J, with 10 bases in between. The CDR3 spans 13 residues. The CDR3 DNA sequence: TGCAGCGTTTACCGGCGGTTGAACACTGAAGCTTTCTTT. This codes for CSVYRRLNTEAFF.

With respect to this clonotype: In this CDR3 the conserved last residue, phenylalanine or tryptophan, is missing, so a read error is likely. The chain employs TRBV5-1 and TRBJ1-1, with no clear D. Trimming cost V 4 bases and J 6 bases, with 10 bases left between them. This CDR3 comprises 12 residues. The germline CDR1 and CDR2 sequences are SGHRS and YFSETQ. The CDR3: CASSLPSPEAFS. The CDR3 DNA reads as TGCGCCAGCAGCCTACCTTCTCCTGAAGCTTTCTCT.

This clonotype was seen a few times. The gene calls are TRBV5-1 and TRBJ2-3; TRBD1 matches 8 bases. With 3 bases clipped from V and 0 bases from J, the junction kept 6 bases outside the gene matches. There are 16 residues in the CDR3. Germline CDR1 is SGHRS and CDR2 is YFSETQ. Written as DNA, the CDR3 is TGCGCCAGCAGCTCCGTGGACAGGGAGAGCACAGATACGCAGTATTTT. It translates to CASSSVDRESTDTQYF.

The chain recombines TRBV7-9 with TRBJ1-4; 9 nucleotides line up with TRBD1. The ends lost 4 bases at V and 5 bases at J; junction bases unmatched: 5. Germline assignment: CDR1 SEHNR and CDR2 FQNEAQ (reference sequence). The CDR3 loop spans 15 amino acids. CDR3 nucleotides: TGTGCCAGCAGCTCCTGGGACAGGGTGAATGAAAAACTGTTTTTT. This codes for CASSSWDRVNEKLFF.